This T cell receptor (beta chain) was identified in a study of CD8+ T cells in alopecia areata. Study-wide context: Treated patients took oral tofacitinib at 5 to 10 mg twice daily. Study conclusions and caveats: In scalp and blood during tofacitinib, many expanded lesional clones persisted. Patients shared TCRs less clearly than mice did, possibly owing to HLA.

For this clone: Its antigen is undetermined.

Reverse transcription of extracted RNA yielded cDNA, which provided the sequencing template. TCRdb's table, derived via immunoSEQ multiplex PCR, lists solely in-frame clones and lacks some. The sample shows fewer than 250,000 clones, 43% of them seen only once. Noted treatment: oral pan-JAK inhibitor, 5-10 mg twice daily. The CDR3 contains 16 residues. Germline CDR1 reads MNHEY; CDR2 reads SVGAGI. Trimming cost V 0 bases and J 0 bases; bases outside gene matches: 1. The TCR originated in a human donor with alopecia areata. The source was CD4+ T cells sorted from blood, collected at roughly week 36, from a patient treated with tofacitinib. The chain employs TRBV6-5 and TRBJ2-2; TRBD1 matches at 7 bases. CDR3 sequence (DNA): TGTGCCAGCAGTTACTCAGGGGGCGCGAACACCGGGGAGCTGTTTTTT. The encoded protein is CASSYSGGANTGELFF.